The 10 T cell receptor beta chains presented below share a single source sample, sequenced in a study of T cell responses to AZD1222 COVID-19 vaccine (dated by TCRdb to the early 2020s). Explained via the paper, the time point label denotes: about 28 days (+/-7) after the second vaccine dose. The sample's treatment or condition label, in plain terms: meningococcal conjugate vaccine given as trial control. The method behind the library was the immunoSEQ multiplex PCR assay. The table comes from immuneACCESS by way of TCRdb, which keeps in-frame sequences with V and J called. Part of the clones is missing from these tables; in studies checked, under half for an unresolved V gene and the rest for unknown reasons. Counted in this sample were 180,000 or so clones; about nine tenths of them appeared once. The ten largest clones add up to roughly 4.3% of the sample. The sequences come from peripheral blood, collected 28 days after the second dose of the MenACWY control vaccine. The receptors come from an adult who received the MenACWY meningococcal vaccine as a control.

The chain carries TRBV29-1 and TRBJ2-7; D is perhaps TRBD1 (7 bases). Germline V gives CDR1 SQVTM, CDR2 ANQGSEA. V was pared by 5 bases and J by 3 bases, with 17 bases between. This CDR3 is 14 amino acids long. CDR3 sequence reads: CSVLEGTAFYEQYF. The CDR3 nucleotides read TGCAGCGTTCTGGAGGGGACAGCCTTCTACGAGCAGTACTTC.

This chain links TRBV28 with TRBJ2-7; 10 bases agree with TRBD1. CDR3 length equals 16 residues. Germline CDR1 MDHEN, CDR2 SYDVKM. J lost 5 bases, V lost 5 bases, and 12 bases had no gene match. CDR3 protein: CASSPWTGGDRDEQYF. In DNA, the CDR3 is TGTGCCAGCAGTCCCTGGACAGGGGGAGATAGGGACGAGCAGTACTTC.

The chain couples TRBV7-8 to TRBJ2-1; D ambiguous. Germline CDR1 reads SGHVS; CDR2 reads FQNEAQ. The CDR3 consists of 16 residues. V lost 1 base and J 0 bases, leaving 10 bases between the germline ends. CDR3 nucleotide sequence: TGTGCCAGCAGCTTAGAAACGTCCAGCTCCTACAATGAGCAGTTCTTC. Its protein is CASSLETSSSYNEQFF.

The J gene is TRBJ1-2, the V gene TRBV5-4; D uncertain. The ends were cut back, 0 bases at V and 3 bases at J, with 12 bases in the middle. This CDR3 contains 15 residues. Germline V gives CDR1 SGHNT, CDR2 YYREEE (reference sequence). The CDR3 spells CASSLGGRPDYGYTF. The DNA for the CDR3 is TGTGCCAGCAGCTTGGGCGGCAGACCCGACTATGGCTACACCTTC.

The chain combines TRBV29-1 with TRBJ1-5; TRBD1 might be the D (6 bases). This CDR3 contains 12 residues. V gave up 4 bases and J gave up 5 bases, with 9 bases separating them. From germline, CDR1 is SQVTM and CDR2 ANQGSEA. CDR3 DNA sequence: TGCAGCGTTGGGGAGGGGGATCAGCCCCAGCATTTT. Translating gives CSVGEGDQPQHF. Combining the CDR3 with reference TRBV29-1 and TRBJ1-5 gives the whole variable domain SAVISQKPSRDICQRGTSLTIQCQVDSQVTMMFWYRQQPGQSLTLIATANQGSEATYESGFVIDKFPISRPNLTFSTLTVSNMSPEDSSIYLCSVGEGDQPQHFGDGTRLSIL.

The gene calls are TRBV27 and TRBJ2-1, with D perhaps TRBD1 (5 bases). The CDR3 length is 15 residues. Trimming pared 5 bases from V and 6 bases from J, leaving 17 bases between. Looked up from germline, CDR1 is MNHEY and CDR2 is SMNVEV (reference sequence). In DNA, the CDR3 is TGTGCCAGCAGTCCTAACCCCCTTCAGGGCAATGAGCAGTTCTTC. Its translation: CASSPNPLQGNEQFF.

The CDR3 region is CASSFGGRRGTDTQYF. In DNA, the CDR3 is TGTGCCAGCAGCTTTGGTGGGAGGAGGGGCACAGATACGCAGTATTTT. The gene calls are TRBV5-4 and TRBJ2-3, with D tentatively TRBD2 (6 bases). Per germline, CDR1 SGHNT and CDR2 YYREEE (reference sequence). This CDR3 is 16 amino acids long. V shed 2 bases and J shed 1 base, with 14 bases lying between them.

The V call is TRBV6-2 or TRBV6-3, the J call TRBJ1-1; tentative D call: TRBD1 (6 bases). V lost 6 bases and J 1 base, leaving 12 bases between the germline ends. The CDR3 has 14 amino acids. CDR1 and CDR2 from the germline V gene are MNHEY and SVGEGT. Here the CDR3 DNA reads TGTGCCAGCAGATACCGCAGGGGGAACACTGAAGCTTTCTTT. Protein: CASRYRRGNTEAFF.

The chain has TRBV30 and TRBJ1-2; D remains unclear. Germline loops: CDR1 GTSNPN, CDR2 SVGIG (reference sequence). CDR3 length: 15 amino acids. Trimming pared 2 bases from V and 8 bases from J, leaving 21 bases between. The CDR3 region has the DNA TGTGCCTGGAGTTCCCACCTCACTTACCCGACCGGCTACACCTTC. Translation gives CAWSSHLTYPTGYTF.

This chain joins TRBV6-2 or TRBV6-3 and TRBJ1-5; D gene uncertain. The CDR3 runs 15 residues. From germline, CDR1 is MNHEY and CDR2 SVGEGT. Trimming pared 2 bases from V and 4 bases from J, leaving 12 bases between. The DNA for the CDR3 is TGTGCCAGCAGTTACAGGGCGGCACGAAATCAGCCCCAGCATTTT. Translated: CASSYRAARNQPQHF.